Sequencing of this T cell receptor (beta chain) was carried out in a study of T cells expressing NK-cell markers. Using the 5' RACE reads, TCRdb records one entry per CDR3 protein without DNA. The table for this sample gives under 600,000 distinct CDR3 sequences. Per germline, CDR1 SNHLY and CDR2 FYNNEI. There are 16 residues in the CDR3. Details on this clonotype: Its specificity is unknown.

Study-level points and caveats: A handful of donors likewise had their CD3+CD56-NKG2C+ fraction led by these clonotypes. Six donors carried dominant NKG2C+ clonotypes that made up about 1.0-8% of their CD8+ T cells.

The sequence was collected from a woman aged 50 to 60 in good health. The chain recombines TRBV2 with TRBJ1-2. The specimen was blood T cells: a sorted CD56 or NKG2C T cell subset, CD4+ or CD8+ T cells, or bulk PBMC T cells (not recorded which). CDR3 protein: CASSALLGLANYGYTF.